Listed below are T cell receptor beta chains from one sample, sequenced in a study of T-cell reconstitution after alpha-beta-depleted transplantation in children. TCRdb used MiXCR to reprocess the PCR reads, holding one entry per CDR3 protein. The data hold around 450,000 distinct CDR3 sequences, with 16% observed a single time. Sequencing used PBMCs, mostly from graft donor cells, obtained 360 days after TCRalphabeta/CD19-depleted stem cell transplant. These receptors were collected from a boy under two years old who had a stem cell transplant for Wiskott-Aldrich syndrome, so the T cells may come from the graft donor. The CDR3 runs from the conserved cysteine through the conserved F or W. The order of the fields is J gene, clone size, V gene, D gene, CDR3 DNA, CDR3 protein. D genes are given only for firm matches. Only some rows state a clone size, as once, few, many or a class for expanded clones.

j_call: TRBJ2-7; clone_size: -; v_call: TRBV7-2; d_call: -; cdr3_nt: -; cdr3_aa: CASSFGPGRYEQYF
j_call: TRBJ2-1; clone_size: few; v_call: TRBV30; d_call: -; cdr3_nt: TGTGCCTGGACCTACCGCAGCTCCTACAATGAGCAGTTCTTC; cdr3_aa: CAWTYRSSYNEQFF
j_call: TRBJ2-7; clone_size: -; v_call: TRBV7-2; d_call: -; cdr3_nt: TGTGCCAGCAGGGTCGGGCAGGGGTCATGGTACGAGCAGTACTTC; cdr3_aa: CASRVGQGSWYEQYF
j_call: TRBJ2-3; clone_size: -; v_call: TRBV20-1; d_call: -; cdr3_nt: TGCAGTGCTAGAGATAGGAGCGGAGCTAGCACAGATACGCAGTATTTT; cdr3_aa: CSARDRSGASTDTQYF
j_call: TRBJ2-2; clone_size: few; v_call: TRBV19; d_call: TRBD1; cdr3_nt: TGTGCCAGTAGTACCCATACAGGGGGCACCGGGGAGCTGTTTTTT; cdr3_aa: CASSTHTGGTGELFF
j_call: TRBJ2-7; clone_size: few; v_call: TRBV6-2/TRBV6-3; d_call: -; cdr3_nt: TGTGCCAGCAGTTACTCTGGCACAGCGTGGGAGCAGTACTTC; cdr3_aa: CASSYSGTAWEQYF
j_call: TRBJ2-7; clone_size: -; v_call: TRBV27; d_call: TRBD2; cdr3_nt: TGTGCCAGCAGACCTCTACTAGCGGGATTGCTAGAGCAGTACTTC; cdr3_aa: CASRPLLAGLLEQYF
j_call: TRBJ2-7; clone_size: -; v_call: TRBV18; d_call: -; cdr3_nt: TGTGCCAGCTCATCAGGGAGTGTCGTCTACGAGCAGTACTTC; cdr3_aa: CASSSGSVVYEQYF
j_call: TRBJ2-2; clone_size: -; v_call: TRBV6-5; d_call: -; cdr3_nt: TGTGCCAGCAGTTCGATAATGACACTTAGCACCGGGGAGCTGTTTTTT; cdr3_aa: CASSSIMTLSTGELFF
j_call: TRBJ1-4; clone_size: -; v_call: TRBV20-1; d_call: TRBD1; cdr3_nt: TGCAGTGCCTTAGCCGGGACAGTAAATGAAAAACTGTTTTTT; cdr3_aa: CSALAGTVNEKLFF
j_call: TRBJ2-7; clone_size: -; v_call: TRBV10-3; d_call: -; cdr3_nt: TGTGCCATCAGTGGAGTGGGGTCTTCCTACGAGCAGTACTTC; cdr3_aa: CAISGVGSSYEQYF
j_call: TRBJ1-1; clone_size: few; v_call: TRBV7-9; d_call: TRBD1; cdr3_nt: TGTGCCAGCAGCAATGACAGGGTTGCTTTCTTT; cdr3_aa: CASSNDRVAFF
j_call: TRBJ2-4; clone_size: few; v_call: TRBV6-1; d_call: TRBD1; cdr3_nt: TGTGCCAGCAGTGAAGGACAGGGGGTCGAAAACATTCAGTACTTC; cdr3_aa: CASSEGQGVENIQYF
j_call: TRBJ2-5; clone_size: few; v_call: TRBV12-3/TRBV12-4; d_call: -; cdr3_nt: TGTGCCAGCAGTCAGACAGGGAGGTACCAAGAGACCCAGTACTTC; cdr3_aa: CASSQTGRYQETQYF
j_call: TRBJ2-3; clone_size: -; v_call: TRBV24-1; d_call: -; cdr3_nt: TGTGCCACCAGTGATCCTATTACAGATACGCAGTATTTT; cdr3_aa: CATSDPITDTQYF
j_call: TRBJ2-7; clone_size: -; v_call: TRBV28; d_call: TRBD1; cdr3_nt: TGTGCCAGCAGTCCCGCGGACAGGGGGCGAACCTACGAGCAGTACTTC; cdr3_aa: CASSPADRGRTYEQYF
j_call: TRBJ2-3; clone_size: few; v_call: TRBV5-4; d_call: -; cdr3_nt: TGTGCCAGCAAAGGGGGGGGTGGAGATACGCAGTATTTT; cdr3_aa: CASKGGGGDTQYF
j_call: TRBJ2-7; clone_size: -; v_call: TRBV7-8; d_call: TRBD2; cdr3_nt: TGTGCCAGCGGAGCGGGGGTATTCTACGAGCAGTACTTC; cdr3_aa: CASGAGVFYEQYF
j_call: TRBJ2-3; clone_size: -; v_call: TRBV7-9; d_call: TRBD2; cdr3_nt: TGTGCCAGCAGCTTATCTAGCGGGTTCACAGATACGCAGTATTTT; cdr3_aa: CASSLSSGFTDTQYF
j_call: TRBJ2-7; clone_size: -; v_call: TRBV11-2; d_call: -; cdr3_nt: TGTGCCAGCAGCTTACTACCCAGCACGCCAGGCCACGAGCAGTACTTC; cdr3_aa: CASSLLPSTPGHEQYF
j_call: TRBJ2-5; clone_size: many; v_call: TRBV3-1; d_call: -; cdr3_nt: TGTGCCAGCAGCCTTAACTTCCCAAGGGAGACCCAGTACTTC; cdr3_aa: CASSLNFPRETQYF
j_call: TRBJ2-7; clone_size: few; v_call: TRBV4-2; d_call: TRBD2; cdr3_nt: TGTGCCAGCAGCCAAGACTTTCCTAGCGGGGGAAAAAGCTCCTACGAGCAGTACTTC; cdr3_aa: CASSQDFPSGGKSSYEQYF
j_call: TRBJ2-5; clone_size: few; v_call: TRBV5-1; d_call: TRBD1; cdr3_nt: TGCGCCAGCAGCTTGATCCCGGACAGGTCTCGGGAGACCCAGTACTTC; cdr3_aa: CASSLIPDRSRETQYF
j_call: TRBJ2-4; clone_size: -; v_call: TRBV24-1; d_call: TRBD1; cdr3_nt: TGTGCCACCAGTGACCCCGATGACAGGGGGTCCAAAAACATTCAGTACTTC; cdr3_aa: CATSDPDDRGSKNIQYF
j_call: TRBJ2-1; clone_size: -; v_call: TRBV11-2; d_call: -; cdr3_nt: TGTGCCAGCAGCTTTTTCACCCGTTTTGAGCAGTTCTTC; cdr3_aa: CASSFFTRFEQFF
j_call: TRBJ2-7; clone_size: -; v_call: TRBV6-2/TRBV6-3; d_call: TRBD1; cdr3_nt: TGTGCCAGCAGTTACTCGATCGCGGGACAGGATCGATTCTTAGTCCACGAGCAGTACTTC; cdr3_aa: CASSYSIAGQDRFLVHEQYF
j_call: TRBJ2-3; clone_size: few; v_call: TRBV20-1; d_call: TRBD2; cdr3_nt: TGCAGCTTAGTTTCTAGCGGGAGGGCTAGAACAGATACGCAGTATTTT; cdr3_aa: CSLVSSGRARTDTQYF
j_call: TRBJ2-5; clone_size: few; v_call: TRBV4-2; d_call: TRBD2; cdr3_nt: TGTGCCAGCAGCCAAAATAAGCGGGGGGGCCGCGAGACCCAGTACTTC; cdr3_aa: CASSQNKRGGRETQYF
j_call: TRBJ2-5; clone_size: -; v_call: TRBV30; d_call: TRBD2; cdr3_nt: TGTGCCTGGAGTGTAGGGATGGGGAGGGGAGAGACCCAGTACTTC; cdr3_aa: CAWSVGMGRGETQYF
j_call: TRBJ2-4; clone_size: -; v_call: TRBV24-1; d_call: -; cdr3_nt: TGTGCCACCAGTGACGTGGGAGCCAAAAACATTCAGTACTTC; cdr3_aa: CATSDVGAKNIQYF
j_call: TRBJ2-3; clone_size: -; v_call: TRBV2; d_call: TRBD2; cdr3_nt: TGTGCCAGCAGTGAATCGAGGCTAACTAGCGGGAGTAGAGATACGCAGTATTTT; cdr3_aa: CASSESRLTSGSRDTQYF
j_call: TRBJ2-7; clone_size: few; v_call: TRBV7-9; d_call: -; cdr3_nt: TGTGCCAGCAGCCCTTCGGTCTGGGCTACCTACGAGCAGTACTTC; cdr3_aa: CASSPSVWATYEQYF
j_call: TRBJ2-7; clone_size: -; v_call: TRBV10-3; d_call: -; cdr3_nt: TGTGCCATCAGTGGGGTACGAGAGCAGTACTTC; cdr3_aa: CAISGVREQYF
j_call: TRBJ2-7; clone_size: many; v_call: TRBV7-9; d_call: -; cdr3_nt: TGTGCCAGCAGCCCCCCGGGCCAGGTCTACGAGCAGTACTTC; cdr3_aa: CASSPPGQVYEQYF
j_call: TRBJ2-1; clone_size: few; v_call: TRBV24-1; d_call: TRBD2; cdr3_nt: TGTGCCACCGGGAGGGGACTCCCTTTCTCCTACAATGAGCAGTTCTTC; cdr3_aa: CATGRGLPFSYNEQFF
j_call: TRBJ2-7; clone_size: -; v_call: TRBV12-3/TRBV12-4; d_call: -; cdr3_nt: TGTGCCAGCACATATCGCGGGGCCTACGAGCAGTACTTC; cdr3_aa: CASTYRGAYEQYF
j_call: TRBJ2-3; clone_size: -; v_call: TRBV11-2; d_call: -; cdr3_nt: TGTGCCAGCAGCTTGGCGGCTCACACAGATACGCAGTATTTT; cdr3_aa: CASSLAAHTDTQYF
j_call: TRBJ2-4; clone_size: -; v_call: TRBV7-9; d_call: -; cdr3_nt: TGTGCCAGCAGCTCTACCCGAATAGCCAAAAACATTCAGTACTTC; cdr3_aa: CASSSTRIAKNIQYF
j_call: TRBJ2-3; clone_size: -; v_call: TRBV12-3/TRBV12-4; d_call: TRBD1; cdr3_nt: TGTGCCAGCAGTTTAGCGACAGGGGGCATGGATACGCAGTATTTT; cdr3_aa: CASSLATGGMDTQYF
j_call: TRBJ2-3; clone_size: many; v_call: TRBV28; d_call: TRBD2; cdr3_nt: TGTGCCAGCAGTTTTAGGGCTAGCGGGGGAGAAAGCACAGATACGCAGTATTTT; cdr3_aa: CASSFRASGGESTDTQYF
j_call: TRBJ2-1; clone_size: few; v_call: TRBV11-2; d_call: -; cdr3_nt: TGTGCCAGCACCAGCTTAAAGGGGCAGCGGACTAATGAGCAGTTCTTC; cdr3_aa: CASTSLKGQRTNEQFF
j_call: TRBJ2-3; clone_size: -; v_call: TRBV7-9; d_call: -; cdr3_nt: TGTGCCAGCAGCCGTTGGGGCGGCACAGATACGCAGTATTTT; cdr3_aa: CASSRWGGTDTQYF
j_call: TRBJ2-2; clone_size: -; v_call: TRBV15; d_call: -; cdr3_nt: TGTGCCACCAGCAGAGATCGGACGGGAGGGGAGCTGTTTTTT; cdr3_aa: CATSRDRTGGELFF
j_call: TRBJ2-7; clone_size: -; v_call: TRBV7-2; d_call: -; cdr3_nt: TGTGCCAGCAGCCCAAAAAATGGCTACGAGCAGTACTTC; cdr3_aa: CASSPKNGYEQYF
j_call: TRBJ1-1; clone_size: -; v_call: TRBV15; d_call: -; cdr3_nt: TGTGCCACCAGCAGAGAACAGGCCGAGGCAGCTTTCTTT; cdr3_aa: CATSREQAEAAFF
j_call: TRBJ2-5; clone_size: -; v_call: TRBV11-2; d_call: -; cdr3_nt: TGTGCCAGCAGTCATGGCAGCAGGCTAGTTCGAGAGACCCAGTACTTC; cdr3_aa: CASSHGSRLVRETQYF
j_call: TRBJ2-5; clone_size: few; v_call: TRBV10-3; d_call: TRBD1; cdr3_nt: TGTGCCATCGGGCTTGGGACAGCACAAGAGACCCAGTACTTC; cdr3_aa: CAIGLGTAQETQYF
j_call: TRBJ2-5; clone_size: -; v_call: TRBV4-2; d_call: TRBD2; cdr3_nt: TGTGCCAGCAGCCAAGAGAGCGGGGGGGAGAAGACCCAGTACTTC; cdr3_aa: CASSQESGGEKTQYF
j_call: TRBJ2-2; clone_size: few; v_call: TRBV12-3/TRBV12-4; d_call: -; cdr3_nt: TGTGCCAGCAGTTCCCCAGGGGAAAACACCGGGGAGCTGTTTTTT; cdr3_aa: CASSSPGENTGELFF
j_call: TRBJ2-1; clone_size: -; v_call: TRBV4-1; d_call: TRBD2; cdr3_nt: TGCGCCAGCAGCCAAGCGGCACTAGCGGGGGTCGGTGAGCAGTTCTTC; cdr3_aa: CASSQAALAGVGEQFF
j_call: TRBJ2-2; clone_size: many; v_call: TRBV12-3/TRBV12-4; d_call: -; cdr3_nt: TGTGCCAGCAGTTTCTGGACATTAACCGGGGAGCTGTTTTTT; cdr3_aa: CASSFWTLTGELFF
j_call: TRBJ2-4; clone_size: -; v_call: TRBV7-9; d_call: -; cdr3_nt: TGTGCCAGCAGCCCCTCCCGGGGGGCGCAAAACATTCAGTACTTC; cdr3_aa: CASSPSRGAQNIQYF
j_call: TRBJ1-2; clone_size: few; v_call: TRBV12-3/TRBV12-4; d_call: -; cdr3_nt: TGTGCCAGCAGCACCGGGCCCTATGGCTACACCTTC; cdr3_aa: CASSTGPYGYTF
j_call: TRBJ2-7; clone_size: -; v_call: TRBV12-3/TRBV12-4; d_call: -; cdr3_nt: TGTGCCAGCAAGGGTGAGACCTACGAGCAGTACTTC; cdr3_aa: CASKGETYEQYF
j_call: TRBJ2-3; clone_size: few; v_call: TRBV6-2/TRBV6-3; d_call: -; cdr3_nt: TGTGCCAGCAGTTACTCGAAGAAGGACTTAGGGGTCCCAGATACGCAGTATTTT; cdr3_aa: CASSYSKKDLGVPDTQYF
j_call: TRBJ2-1; clone_size: -; v_call: TRBV12-3/TRBV12-4; d_call: TRBD1; cdr3_nt: TGTGCCAGCAGCCCGCCCCGGGACAGGAACAATGAGCAGTTCTTC; cdr3_aa: CASSPPRDRNNEQFF
j_call: TRBJ1-1; clone_size: few; v_call: TRBV18; d_call: -; cdr3_nt: TGTGCCAGCTCACCAGAAGGAATCATGAACACTGAAGCTTTCTTT; cdr3_aa: CASSPEGIMNTEAFF